A single sample gave rise to the 20 T cell receptor beta chains below, sequenced in a study of T cell repertoires in cytomegalovirus infection. TCRdb analysed the reads with MiXCR anew, one entry per CDR3 protein. The repertoire has approximately 200,000 distinct CDR3 sequences, roughly 20% of them found once; the top ten carry 15% to 20%. Sequenced input: CD8+ T cells from PBMCs. These TCRs come from a human donor in good health (CMV status not recorded). Some clones in this sample may be carry-over from other donors' samples.

Ten or more counts support this clonotype. The chain combines TRBV11-2 with TRBJ2-5; the match to TRBD1 covers 9 bases. V shed 6 bases and J 2 bases; nucleotides not matched to a gene: 10. CDR1 is SGHAT, CDR2 FQNNGV, per germline. CDR3 length equals 16 residues. The DNA for the CDR3 is TGTGCCAGCAGTTTTACCGGGACAGGGAGGCAAGAGACCCAGTACTTC. It yields the protein CASSFTGTGRQETQYF.

This clonotype was seen more than once but under ten times. The chain couples TRBV12-5 to TRBJ2-3, with no clear D. Deletions cut 5 bases from V and 0 bases from J, with 3 bases between. The CDR3 loop spans 12 amino acids. Germline V gene data show CDR1 as LGHNT and CDR2 as FRNRAP. CDR3 bases: TGTGCTAGTGGTGCTAGCACAGATACGCAGTATTTT. Its protein product is CASGASTDTQYF.

This clonotype occurred many times. The rearrangement uses TRBV18 and TRBJ1-1; D remains unclear. The CDR3 covers 16 residues. V lost 2 bases, J lost 0 bases, and 13 bases lay in between. Germline CDR1 is KGHSH and CDR2 is LQKENI. CDR3 region: CASSPELQRMNTEAFF. CDR3 DNA: TGTGCCAGCTCACCAGAGCTACAGAGGATGAACACTGAAGCTTTCTTT.

The chain has TRBV27 and TRBJ2-7; 9 nucleotides line up with TRBD1. With 2 bases clipped from V and 5 bases from J, the junction kept 10 bases outside the gene matches. CDR3 length: 16 amino acids. Germline V gene data show CDR1 as MNHEY and CDR2 as SMNVEV (reference sequence). CDR3 protein: CASSLTAGDRADEQYF. CDR3 bases: TGTGCCAGCAGTTTAACCGCCGGGGACAGGGCGGACGAGCAGTACTTC.

The chain employs TRBV4-1 and TRBJ2-1; D not certain. CDR1 is MGHRA, CDR2 YSYEKL, per germline. With 0 bases removed from V and 8 bases from J, the gap between germline ends came to 11 bases. CDR3 length: 14 residues. CDR3 sequence reads: CASSQDIPIDEQFF. For the CDR3, the DNA is TGCGCCAGCAGCCAAGATATACCTATTGATGAGCAGTTCTTC.

The chain joins TRBV27 to TRBJ2-1; the D call may be TRBD1 or TRBD2 (5 bases each). Trimming cost V 5 bases and J 4 bases, with 15 bases left between them. Germline CDR1 is MNHEY and CDR2 is SMNVEV (reference sequence). This CDR3 region has 15 residues. CDR3 sequence reads: CASSVTGPSYNEQFF. CDR3 nucleotides: TGTGCCAGCAGTGTCACGGGACCCTCATACAATGAGCAGTTCTTC.

This clonotype was found many times. V usage is TRBV2 and J usage is TRBJ1-1, with 7 nucleotides matching TRBD1. Trimming took 5 bases from V and 4 from J; bases not matched to a gene: 16. CDR1 and CDR2 from the germline V gene are SNHLY and FYNNEI. The CDR3 sequence is 17 residues long. The CDR3 nucleotides read TGTGCCAGCAGTCCAAAGGGGGGAAGGGGGCGTAGCACTGAAGCTTTCTTT. Residues: CASSPKGGRGRSTEAFF.

Regarding this clonotype: A much more abundant neighbour one base away suggests this may be a read error. The chain carries TRBV7-2 and TRBJ2-7; unclear D gene. V was pared by 3 bases and J by 3 bases, with 15 bases between. Per germline, CDR1 SGHTA and CDR2 FQGNSA. This CDR3 has 15 amino acids. The CDR3 DNA is TGTGCCAGCAGCTTGGAGCCCTCACAGTTCTACGAGCAGTACTTC. Amino acids: CASSLEPSQFYEQYF.

The V gene is TRBV18, the J gene TRBJ1-5; 8 nucleotides match TRBD1. Trimming took 3 bases from V and 5 from J; bases not matched to a gene: 6. The CDR3 extends over 15 amino acids. The germline CDR1 and CDR2 sequences are KGHSH and LQKENI. CDR3 nucleotide sequence: TGTGCCAGCTCACCCGGGACAGGAGGCGATCAGCCCCAGCATTTT. Protein sequence: CASSPGTGGDQPQHF. Full variable domain (missing parts from reference TRBV18 and TRBJ1-5): NAGVMQNPRHLVRRRGQEARLRCSPMKGHSHVYWYRQLPEEGLKFMVYLQKENIIDESGMPKERFSAEFPKEGPSILRIQQVVRGDSAAYFCASSPGTGGDQPQHFGDGTRLSIL.

Only a few counts were recorded for this clonotype. This chain joins TRBV28 and TRBJ2-7; 8 bases map to TRBD1. The length of the CDR3 is 17 residues. The trim removed 7 bases at V and 6 bases at J, leaving 20 bases unmatched. Per the germline V gene, CDR1 is MDHEN and CDR2 is SYDVKM. CDR3 sequence (DNA): TGTGCCAGCACCTTTTTGAGACAGGGGCCACTAATTGTCGAGCAGTACTTC. Amino acid sequence: CASTFLRQGPLIVEQYF.

At least ten counts were recorded for this clonotype. The chain combines TRBV7-2 with TRBJ1-1; D is unresolved. Germline CDR1 SGHTA, CDR2 FQGNSA. The CDR3 spans 12 residues. Trimming removed 1 base at V and 9 bases at J, with 9 bases between. CDR3 sequence (DNA): TGTGCCAGCAGCTTAGGGTGGACCCAAGCTTTCTTT. This gives the protein CASSLGWTQAFF.

This chain links TRBV28 with TRBJ1-1; a weak D match, TRBD1 (5 bases). CDR3 length equals 17 residues. V lost 3 bases and J 12 bases, leaving 29 bases between the germline ends. Germline CDR1 is MDHEN and CDR2 is SYDVKM. The CDR3 spells CASSLIRSDTEKREPFF. CDR3 DNA sequence: TGTGCCAGCAGTTTGATACGGTCGGACACAGAGAAACGCGAACCTTTCTTT.

This chain links TRBV28 with TRBJ1-5; no definite D call. There are 14 residues in the CDR3. Germline V CDR1 and CDR2: MDHEN, SYDVKM. V was cut by 7 bases and J by 3 bases, with 13 bases left in between. The CDR3 sequence: CASTDRRYNQPQHF. DNA of the CDR3: TGTGCCAGCACCGATCGGCGGTACAATCAGCCCCAGCATTTT.

V usage is TRBV2 and J usage is TRBJ2-1, with D tentatively TRBD1 or TRBD2 (6 bases each). Per germline, CDR1 SNHLY and CDR2 FYNNEI. The germline V and J ends were trimmed by 6 bases and 9 bases, with 15 bases remaining between them. This CDR3 is 13 amino acids long. The CDR3 nucleotides read TGTGCCAGCAGCGGGAAGGGGGGAAGTGAGCAGTTCTTC. It yields the protein CASSGKGGSEQFF.

The rearrangement uses TRBV20-1 and TRBJ2-7; D ambiguous. CDR3 length equals 16 residues. Trimming cost V 3 bases and J 4 bases, with 22 bases left between them. Germline values: CDR1 DFQATT, CDR2 SNEGSKA (reference sequence). The CDR3 DNA reads TGCAGTGCTAGGGACCCCGCCAGCCTACTCCCTTACGAGCAGTACTTC. Protein: CSARDPASLLPYEQYF.

J is TRBJ2-7 and V is TRBV19, with D perhaps matching TRBD1 (5 bases). Germline V gene data show CDR1 as LNHDA and CDR2 as SQIVND (reference sequence). V was shortened by 10 bases and J by 6 bases, with 16 bases between the two germline ends. This CDR3 comprises 12 residues. CDR3 sequence: CATYGREGEQYF. DNA for the CDR3: TGTGCCACCTACGGCAGGGAAGGCGAGCAGTACTTC.

About this clonotype itself: The germline gene is not matched at one end of the junction; a read error may be the cause. The chain links TRBV2 to TRBJ1-4, with a weak D call TRBD1 (5 bases). This CDR3 comprises 15 residues. The germline gives CDR1 SNHLY, CDR2 FYNNEI. The CDR3 region is CVSSESGRTIEKLFF. The CDR3 DNA reads as TGTGTCAGCAGTGAATCGGGGAGGACAATCGAAAAACTGTTTTTT.

This clonotype was seen a handful of times. The V call is TRBV5-5, the J call TRBJ2-1; 10 bases match TRBD1. The germline CDR1 and CDR2 sequences are SGHKS and YYEKEE (reference sequence). Trimming took 3 bases from V and 9 from J; bases not matched to a gene: 6. The CDR3 is 14 amino acids. The DNA of the CDR3 is TGTGCCAGCAGCTGGGGGACAGGGGCAAGTGAGCAGTTCTTC. Translating gives CASSWGTGASEQFF.

Of note for this clonotype: One base away lies a much larger clone, so this may be a sequencing read error. The chain joins TRBV5-1 to TRBJ1-1, with D perhaps TRBD1 (6 bases). The CDR3 has 14 amino acids. Trimming removed 4 bases from V and 5 bases from J, with 15 bases in between. CDR1 is SGHRS, CDR2 YFSETQ, per germline. DNA for the CDR3: TGCGCCAGCAGCCTCGAACAGGGACGTACTGAAGCTTTCTTT. Translation: CASSLEQGRTEAFF.

This clonotype was counted ten times or more. This chain connects TRBV7-9 to TRBJ2-5; weak D call: TRBD1 (6 bases). The CDR3 loop spans 14 amino acids. Per the germline V gene, CDR1 is SEHNR and CDR2 is FQNEAQ (reference sequence). The V end lost 4 bases, the J end lost 4 bases, and 13 bases lay between the germline ends. The CDR3 protein is CASSSTGFPETQYF. In nucleotides, the CDR3 is TGTGCCAGCAGCTCCACAGGGTTCCCAGAGACCCAGTACTTC.